Described below is a single T cell receptor (beta chain) sequence and its context. Memory CD4+ T cells were sorted as all CD4+ cells except CD45RA+CCR7+CD95- naive cells, over 95% pure. Sorting first excluded CD8+, CD14+, CD16+, CD56+, CD19+ and CD25-bright cells. The data originate from a study of human CD4 T cells and Enterobacteriaceae. Germline trimming cut 8 bases from V and 5 bases from J; bases unmatched to any gene: 11. The germline V gene encodes CDR1 LNHDA and CDR2 SQIVND (reference sequence). The CDR3 extends over 15 amino acids. Assay: immunoSEQ multiplex PCR; the TCRdb copy retains only in-frame clones and omits some. Of approximately 26,000 clones detected, 80% to 90% appear once; the ten largest clones hold about 0.96%.

Source material: memory CD4+ T cells from blood. The chain employs TRBV19 and TRBJ2-2; 7 nucleotides align to TRBD1. The TCR comes from a human donor in good health. The CDR3 here is CASHPGRGWTGELFF. The CDR3 coding sequence is TGTGCCAGTCACCCGGGCAGGGGGTGGACCGGGGAGCTGTTTTTT.